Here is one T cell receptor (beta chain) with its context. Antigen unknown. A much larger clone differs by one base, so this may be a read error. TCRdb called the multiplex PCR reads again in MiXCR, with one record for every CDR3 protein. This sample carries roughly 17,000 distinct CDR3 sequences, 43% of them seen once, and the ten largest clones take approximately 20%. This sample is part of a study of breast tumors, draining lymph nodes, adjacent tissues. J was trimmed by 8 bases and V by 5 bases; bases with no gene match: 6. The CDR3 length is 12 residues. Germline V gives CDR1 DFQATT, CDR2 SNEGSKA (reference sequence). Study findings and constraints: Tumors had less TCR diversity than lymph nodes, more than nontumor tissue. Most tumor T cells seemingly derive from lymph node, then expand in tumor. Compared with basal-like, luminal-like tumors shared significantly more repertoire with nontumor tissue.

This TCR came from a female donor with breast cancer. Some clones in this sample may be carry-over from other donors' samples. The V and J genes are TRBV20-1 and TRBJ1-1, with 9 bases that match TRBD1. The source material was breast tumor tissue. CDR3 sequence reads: CSARDREGEAFF. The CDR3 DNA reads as TGCAGTGCTCGGGACAGGGAGGGAGAAGCTTTCTTT.